This note documents a single T cell receptor beta chain sequence. Its antigen is currently not known. Per-base qualities were not stored, and no clone one base away is much larger. The intended sense of this specimen's time point label: about 28 days (+/-7) after the second vaccine dose. AZD1222 recipients given second doses at about 4 weeks or at about 12 weeks were pooled, since spike-specific TCR depth and breadth were not found to differ between the two schedules. The vaccinee samples were drawn from two UK trials, COV001 and COV002, one of which was a single-blind randomized controlled phase 2/3 trial testing AZD1222 (ChAdOx1 nCoV-19) in healthy adults. For TCRbeta chain sequencing, PBMC samples were collected from trial participants at day 0 and at day 28 after the second dose. V lost 3 bases and J lost 10 bases, and the count of bases not matched to a germline gene is 5. The CDR3 spans 13 residues, from the cysteine through the phenylalanine. Only the CDR3 DNA stays, 39 bases, in frame from base 1. The germline V gene yields LGHNT for CDR1 and FRNRAP for CDR2.

These data come from a study of T cell responses to AZD1222 COVID-19 vaccine listed by TCRdb under 2021. Background on the whole study: TCR sequencing was performed for 230 to 250 trial participants, of whom some 200 were given two doses of AZD1222 and around 25 were given two doses of MenACWY control vaccine. Enrollment into the trials was organized by age into subgroups of 18-55, 56-69 and 70-plus years, and those subgroups contained roughly 150, 30 and 60 TCR-sequenced participants, respectively. General conclusions and limits of the study: The 56-69-year group was small, and its depth increase did not reach significance, likely because of low power. Conclusions about previously exposed vaccinees are limited, since just five or six AZD1222 recipients were seropositive for SARS-CoV-2 at baseline. Because no samples from the day 14 peak response were available, repertoires could be characterized only after the peak T cell response. Reportedly, almost half of the unique spike-specific TCRs recognized epitopes lying outside the regions that are mutated in the B.1.351 and B.1.1.7 variants. Participants were mostly white British, with more females than males. The authors suggested clonal diversity may have been underestimated. After two AZD1222 doses, spike-specific TCR breadth and depth were significantly higher than at day 0 and than in MenACWY recipients. Vaccine-associated CD4 TCRs spanned the whole spike protein, with dominant responses in regions 160-218 and 743-854.

The CDR3 regions of human TCRbeta chains were analyzed by immunosequencing. Concerning the study's data processing: TCRs in the repertoires were compared against a reference library of SARS-CoV-2-specific TCRs that had been generated with the MIRA antigen-specificity platform. Breadth meant the fraction of unique TCRs that were SARS-CoV-2-associated, whereas depth meant the fraction of total T cells that were SARS-CoV-2-associated. Using the MIRA data, each spike-specific TCR was assigned both to the spike region to which the TCR was reactive and to a CD4 or CD8 class. Log10-transformed breadth and depth values were compared by one-way ANOVA with Sidak's multiple comparisons tests. The source is immuneACCESS, and TCRdb retained only in-frame sequences with V and J called. Part of the clones is not carried over; for the studies checked, unresolved V genes explain less than half of this, and the remainder is unexplained. The V and J calls and clone size are taken from that table; D and trimming were inferred from the DNA. The sample table shows approximately 100,000 clones, and roughly 87% are seen once. The ten biggest clones cover 7.5% to 9% of the sample.

The receptor was derived from an adult who received the AZD1222 COVID-19 vaccine. The chain links TRBV12-5 with TRBJ2-1, with 8 bases in between that match TRBD2. The material was peripheral blood, obtained 28 days after the second AZD1222 dose. The CDR3 reads CASGLSSGREQFF. The sequenced DNA is TGTGCTAGTGGTTTATCTAGCGGGCGGGAGCAGTTCTTC.